Given below is one TCR beta chain in context. These data originate in a study of blood T cell dynamics during melanoma immunotherapy. Each bulk PBMC sample had roughly 400 ng DNA loaded. Using immunoSEQ multiplex PCR, the repertoire was profiled, and TCRdb retains in-frame clones only, with some absent. The sample holds 9,000 to 10,000 clones, 70% to 90% seen once. Specified time point: pre-treatment baseline. Apart from a couple of fast progressors, RECIST 1.1 response was judged 12 weeks post-infusion. This CDR3 is built from 13 residues. V was shortened by 3 bases and J by 1 base, with 6 bases between the two germline ends. From germline, CDR1 is MDHEN and CDR2 SYDVKM.

Here the sequenced sample was blood, taken from a patient treated with checkpoint blockade. The TCR comes from a human donor with melanoma. This chain connects TRBV28 to TRBJ1-2; D ambiguous. For the CDR3, the DNA is TGTGCCAGCAGTTTGGGCGGTAACTATGGCTACACCTTC. Protein: CASSLGGNYGYTF.